This T cell receptor beta chain was captured by sequencing in a study of cytomegalovirus exposure and HLA in healthy donors. A remark on this clone: An end of the junction does not agree with germline; a read error may underlie this.

This PCR relied on a set of 60 Vbeta primers and 13 Jbeta primers. Using immunoSEQ multiplex PCR, the repertoire was profiled, and TCRdb retains in-frame clones only, with some absent. The sample lists 100,000 to 150,000 clones, around three quarters seen once, with 9.5% to 15% in the top ten. Germline values: CDR1 SNHLY, CDR2 FYNNEI. The CDR3 covers 15 residues. Sequencing was done on a sample of PBMCs. V gene TRBV2 combines with J gene TRBJ2-6, with no clear D. This TCR came from a middle-aged woman in good health and CMV-seropositive. The CDR3 bases are TGTGCCAGCAGGGAAGGCAGCTCTGGGGCCAACGTCCTGACTTTC. It translates to CASREGSSGANVLTF. The full variable domain, rest sourced from reference TRBV2 and TRBJ2-6, is EPEVTQTPSHQVTQMGQEVILRCVPISNHLYFYWYRQILGQKVEFLVSFYNNEISEKSEIFDDQFSVERPDGSNFTLKIRSTKLEDSAMYFCASREGSSGANVLTFGAGSRLTVL.